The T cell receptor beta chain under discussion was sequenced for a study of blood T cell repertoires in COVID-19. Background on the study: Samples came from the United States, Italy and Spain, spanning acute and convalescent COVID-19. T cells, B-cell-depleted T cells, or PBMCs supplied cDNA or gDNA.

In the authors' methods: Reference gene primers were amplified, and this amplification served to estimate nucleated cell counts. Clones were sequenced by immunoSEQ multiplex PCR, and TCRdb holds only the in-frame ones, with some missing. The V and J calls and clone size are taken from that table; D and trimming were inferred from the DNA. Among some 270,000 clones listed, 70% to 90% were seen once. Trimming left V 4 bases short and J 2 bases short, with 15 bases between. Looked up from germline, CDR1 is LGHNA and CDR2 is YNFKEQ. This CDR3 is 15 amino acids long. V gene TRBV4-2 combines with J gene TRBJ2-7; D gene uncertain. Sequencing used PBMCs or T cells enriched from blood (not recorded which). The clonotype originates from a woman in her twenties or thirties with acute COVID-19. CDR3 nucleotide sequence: TGTGCCAGCAGCCCCACCGTCCTGCGCCCCTACGAGCAGTACTTC. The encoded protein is CASSPTVLRPYEQYF.